These 7 T cell receptor beta chains originate from one sample sequenced in a study of blood T cell repertoires in COVID-19. Profiling relied on immunoSEQ multiplex PCR, and the TCRdb table lists in-frame clones only, not all of them. The sample holds more than 45,000 clones, 83% seen once. Sequenced sample: peripheral blood. These receptors were taken from a man aged 35 to 55 with acute or convalescent COVID-19.

J is TRBJ2-1 and V is TRBV11-3; TRBD2 matches 12 bases. This CDR3 has 17 residues. The germline gives CDR1 SGHNT, CDR2 YENEEA. Trimming at V came to 4 bases and at J to 7 bases, leaving 11 bases not matched to a gene. The CDR3 sequence is CASSSSPGLAGRNEQFF. CDR3 DNA: TGTGCCAGCAGCTCTTCACCGGGACTAGCGGGTAGGAATGAGCAGTTCTTC. Full variable domain (rest looked up from reference TRBV11-3 and TRBJ2-1): EAGVVQSPRYKIIEKKQPVAFWCNPISGHNTLYWYLQNLGQGPELLIRYENEEAVDDSQLPKDRFSAERLKGVDSTLKIQPAELGDSAVYLCASSSSPGLAGRNEQFFGPGTRLTVL.

The CDR3: CASSPVRGNADTQYF. In DNA, the CDR3 is TGTGCCAGCAGCCCCGTTAGGGGTAATGCAGATACGCAGTATTTT. The chain has TRBV5-8 and TRBJ2-3; D might be TRBD1 (5 bases). Trimming cost V 4 bases and J 4 bases, with 16 bases left between them. Germline V CDR1 and CDR2: SGHTS, YDEGEE. CDR3 size: 15 residues.

The chain employs TRBV5-1 and TRBJ2-3; tentative D call: TRBD1 (5 bases). CDR3 length equals 16 residues. Germline V gene lookup returns CDR1 SGHRS and CDR2 YFSETQ. Trimming stripped 0 bases from V and 0 bases from J, with 11 bases between. CDR3 bases: TGCGCCAGCAGCTTGGACAGGAGTTCTAGCACAGATACGCAGTATTTT. Translating it yields CASSLDRSSSTDTQYF.

The rearrangement joins TRBV30 to TRBJ2-1; 9 positions match TRBD1. Per germline, CDR1 GTSNPN and CDR2 SVGIG (reference sequence). V shed 6 bases and J 6 bases; nucleotides not matched to a gene: 6. The CDR3 spans 13 residues. The CDR3 here is CACGQGPGNEQFF. CDR3 in DNA: TGTGCCTGTGGACAGGGGCCTGGCAATGAGCAGTTCTTC.

V is TRBV19 and J is TRBJ2-7; TRBD1 matches at 7 bases. With 5 bases clipped from V and 2 bases from J, the junction kept 18 bases outside the gene matches. CDR1 and CDR2 (germline): LNHDA, SQIVND (reference sequence). CDR3 length: 18 amino acids. This chain's CDR3 is CASSLGQRPKAGTYEQYV. Written as DNA, the CDR3 is TGTGCCAGTAGTTTGGGACAGCGCCCAAAAGCAGGGACCTACGAGCAGTACGTC.

This clone was seen a single time. The chain employs TRBV6-5 and TRBJ2-7, with 7 positions matching TRBD1. The V and J ends lost 4 bases and 0 bases, in that order; junction bases with no gene match: 6. CDR1 and CDR2 from the germline V gene are MNHEY and SVGAGI. The CDR3 is 15 amino acids. CDR3 loop: CASSSIRDSSYEQYF. The DNA of the CDR3 is TGTGCCAGCAGTTCCATCCGGGACAGCTCCTACGAGCAGTACTTC.

The rearrangement joins TRBV6-5 to TRBJ1-5, with TRBD1 as a possible D gene (5 bases). In germline, CDR1 is MNHEY, CDR2 SVGAGI. The CDR3 length is 14 residues. Trimming stripped 8 bases from V and 3 bases from J, with 14 bases between. CDR3 protein: CASAPGLNNQPQHF. CDR3 coding DNA: TGTGCCAGCGCACCGGGACTGAACAATCAGCCCCAGCATTTT.